The rows below give T cell receptor beta chains drawn from one sample of a study of Graves' ophthalmopathy and Graves' hyperthyroidism. TCRdb reprocessed the multiplex PCR reads with MiXCR, giving one entry per CDR3 protein. The repertoire holds 740,000 or so distinct CDR3 sequences, roughly 40% seen once, with about 40% in the top ten. Sequenced sample: peripheral blood. These receptors were taken from an adult man with Graves' ophthalmopathy. The CDR3 runs from the conserved cysteine through the conserved F or W. The order of the fields is J gene, clone size, D gene, V gene, CDR3 protein, CDR3 DNA. D genes are given only for firm matches. Size is stated for part of the rows, as once, few or many counts, or as a class when the clone is expanded.

j_call: TRBJ2-1; clone_size: -; d_call: TRBD1; v_call: TRBV5-1; cdr3_aa: CASSLGQGAYNEQFF; cdr3_nt: TGCGCCAGCAGCTTGGGGCAGGGGGCTTACAATGAGCAGTTCTTC
j_call: TRBJ1-4; clone_size: -; d_call: -; v_call: TRBV5-8; cdr3_aa: CASSLVSSENEKLFF; cdr3_nt: TGTGCCAGCAGCTTGGTGTCCAGTGAGAATGAAAAACTGTTTTTT
j_call: TRBJ2-7; clone_size: -; d_call: -; v_call: TRBV7-6; cdr3_aa: CASTSRDEQYF; cdr3_nt: TGTGCCAGCACTAGCCGGGACGAGCAGTACTTC
j_call: TRBJ2-5; clone_size: -; d_call: -; v_call: TRBV9; cdr3_aa: CASSARVGVQETQYF; cdr3_nt: TGTGCCAGCAGCGCGCGGGTTGGGGTCCAAGAGACCCAGTACTTC
j_call: TRBJ1-1; clone_size: -; d_call: TRBD1; v_call: TRBV9; cdr3_aa: CASSVGGTAIEAFF; cdr3_nt: TGTGCCAGCAGCGTAGGAGGGACAGCCATTGAAGCTTTCTTT
j_call: TRBJ2-6; clone_size: many; d_call: -; v_call: TRBV20-1; cdr3_aa: CSARDLRANVLTF; cdr3_nt: TGCAGTGCTAGAGATCTTCGGGCCAACGTCCTGACTTTC
j_call: TRBJ2-7; clone_size: -; d_call: TRBD1; v_call: TRBV25-1; cdr3_aa: CASSYGTGGSYEQYF; cdr3_nt: TGTGCCAGCAGTTACGGGACAGGGGGCTCCTACGAGCAGTACTTC
j_call: TRBJ2-2; clone_size: -; d_call: -; v_call: TRBV7-6; cdr3_aa: CASSTLGGLFF; cdr3_nt: TGTGCCAGCAGCACCTTAGGGGGGCTGTTTTTT
j_call: TRBJ2-5; clone_size: few; d_call: TRBD1; v_call: TRBV2; cdr3_aa: CASRRTGGGKTQYF; cdr3_nt: TGTGCCAGCAGGCGGACAGGGGGAGGGAAGACCCAGTACTTC
j_call: TRBJ1-2; clone_size: few; d_call: TRBD1; v_call: TRBV2; cdr3_aa: CASTSPGQGLLNYGYTF; cdr3_nt: TGTGCCAGCACCTCGCCGGGACAGGGGTTGTTGAACTATGGCTACACCTTC
j_call: TRBJ1-1; clone_size: few; d_call: -; v_call: TRBV7-9; cdr3_aa: CASSTDITEAFF; cdr3_nt: TGTGCCAGCAGCACGGACATCACTGAAGCTTTCTTT
j_call: TRBJ2-7; clone_size: few; d_call: -; v_call: TRBV19; cdr3_aa: CASSMTVAQGEEYF; cdr3_nt: TGTGCCAGTAGTATGACCGTGGCGCAGGGGGAGGAGTACTTC
j_call: TRBJ2-2; clone_size: -; d_call: TRBD2; v_call: TRBV25-1; cdr3_aa: CASSTVAGGPTGELFF; cdr3_nt: TGTGCCAGCAGTACCGTAGCGGGAGGGCCGACCGGGGAGCTGTTTTTT
j_call: TRBJ1-1; clone_size: -; d_call: TRBD1; v_call: TRBV9; cdr3_aa: CASSERAGGTEAFF; cdr3_nt: TGTGCCAGCAGCGAGAGGGCAGGGGGCACTGAAGCTTTCTTT
j_call: TRBJ2-7; clone_size: many; d_call: -; v_call: TRBV7-2; cdr3_aa: CASSSFSPGVDEQYF; cdr3_nt: TGTGCCAGCAGCTCCTTTTCCCCAGGGGTCGACGAGCAGTACTTC
j_call: TRBJ2-5; clone_size: -; d_call: -; v_call: TRBV15; cdr3_aa: CATSGGTRGNQETQYF; cdr3_nt: TGTGCCACCAGCGGAGGGACCCGGGGGAACCAAGAGACCCAGTACTTC
j_call: TRBJ1-1; clone_size: many; d_call: -; v_call: TRBV10-2; cdr3_aa: CATWDLNTEAFF; cdr3_nt: TGCGCCACCTGGGACTTGAACACTGAAGCTTTCTTT
j_call: TRBJ1-2; clone_size: few; d_call: -; v_call: TRBV19; cdr3_aa: CASSFLIGERYGYTF; cdr3_nt: TGTGCCAGTAGTTTTTTGATTGGGGAGCGGTATGGCTACACCTTC
j_call: TRBJ1-1; clone_size: -; d_call: TRBD1; v_call: TRBV5-5; cdr3_aa: CASSPGPGTGGTEAFF; cdr3_nt: TGTGCCAGCAGCCCGGGCCCCGGGACAGGGGGCACTGAAGCTTTCTTT
j_call: TRBJ1-1; clone_size: -; d_call: -; v_call: TRBV20-1; cdr3_aa: CSGSEQGNTEAFF; cdr3_nt: TGCAGTGGAAGCGAGCAGGGGAACACTGAAGCTTTCTTT
j_call: TRBJ1-5; clone_size: -; d_call: -; v_call: TRBV20-1; cdr3_aa: CSAPEPGLRQPQHF; cdr3_nt: TGCAGTGCCCCGGAACCGGGACTTCGACAGCCCCAGCATTTT
j_call: TRBJ1-1; clone_size: few; d_call: TRBD1; v_call: TRBV7-9; cdr3_aa: CASSLEGARAEAFF; cdr3_nt: TGTGCCAGCAGCTTAGAGGGGGCGAGGGCTGAAGCTTTCTTT
j_call: TRBJ1-1; clone_size: -; d_call: TRBD1; v_call: TRBV5-1; cdr3_aa: CASSLQGPSNTEAFF; cdr3_nt: TGCGCCAGCAGCTTACAGGGGCCCTCTAACACTGAAGCTTTCTTT
j_call: TRBJ2-7; clone_size: many; d_call: -; v_call: TRBV15; cdr3_aa: CATSRDQGGRVRAYEQYF; cdr3_nt: TGTGCCACCAGCAGAGATCAGGGGGGAAGGGTGAGGGCCTACGAGCAGTACTTC
j_call: TRBJ2-5; clone_size: few; d_call: -; v_call: TRBV9; cdr3_aa: CASSPVPAGETQYF; cdr3_nt: TGTGCCAGCAGCCCAGTCCCAGCTGGGGAGACCCAGTACTTC